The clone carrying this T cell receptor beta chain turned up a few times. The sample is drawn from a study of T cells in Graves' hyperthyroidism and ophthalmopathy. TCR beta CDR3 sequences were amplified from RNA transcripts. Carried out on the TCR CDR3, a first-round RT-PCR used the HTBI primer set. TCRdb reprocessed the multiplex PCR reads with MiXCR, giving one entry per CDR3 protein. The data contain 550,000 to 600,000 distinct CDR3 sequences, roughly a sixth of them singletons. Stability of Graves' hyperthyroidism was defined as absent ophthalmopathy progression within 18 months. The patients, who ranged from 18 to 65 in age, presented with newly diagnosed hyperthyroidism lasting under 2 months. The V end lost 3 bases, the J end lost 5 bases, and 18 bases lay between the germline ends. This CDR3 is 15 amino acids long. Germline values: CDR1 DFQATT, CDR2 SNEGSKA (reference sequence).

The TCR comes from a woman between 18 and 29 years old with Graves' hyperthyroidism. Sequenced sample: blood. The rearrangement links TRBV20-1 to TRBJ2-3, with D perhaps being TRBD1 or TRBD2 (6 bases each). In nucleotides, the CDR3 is TGCAGTGCTAGTATCCCCGGGGGCCGGGGAGATACGCAGTATTTT. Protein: CSASIPGGRGDTQYF.